These 11 T cell receptor beta chains originate from one sample sequenced in a study of T cell repertoires in cytomegalovirus infection. MiXCR, applied by TCRdb to the reads, yields one record per CDR3 protein. The table records a few hundred thousand distinct CDR3 sequences, approximately 26% of them present only once. The sequencing input was PBMCs. These receptors were taken from a human donor in good health (CMV status not recorded). Some clones in this sample may be carry-over from other donors' samples.

The J gene is TRBJ2-7, the V gene TRBV6-5; TRBD2 aligns across 7 bases. The CDR3 length is 15 residues. The germline V gene encodes CDR1 MNHEY and CDR2 SVGAGI. Germline trimming cut 0 bases from V and 5 bases from J; bases unmatched to any gene: 7. The CDR3 spells CASSYSRGRVHEQYF. The CDR3 DNA reads as TGTGCCAGCAGTTACTCGAGAGGGAGGGTCCACGAGCAGTACTTC.

There are a few counts of this clonotype. A read error may produce the germline difference seen at one junction end. In DNA, the CDR3 is TGTGCCACCAGCCGGGACGCCGGAGAGACCCAGTACTTC. As protein: CATSRDAGETQYF. The rearrangement uses TRBV5-4 and TRBJ2-5; D could derive from TRBD1 or TRBD2 (5 bases each). The CDR3 length is 13 residues. Looked up from germline, CDR1 is SGHNT and CDR2 is YYREEE (reference sequence).

The chain is built from TRBV12-3 or TRBV12-4 and TRBJ1-2; TRBD1 might be the D (6 bases). CDR3 length: 13 residues. V was pared by 6 bases and J by 8 bases, with 16 bases between. CDR3 in DNA: TGTGCCAGCAGCGCGCTCGGGACATCCGGCTACACCTTC. Its protein product is CASSALGTSGYTF.

This clonotype was picked up a small number of times. This chain connects TRBV11-2 to TRBJ2-5; TRBD1 matches at 10 bases. Per the germline V gene, CDR1 is SGHAT and CDR2 is FQNNGV. This CDR3 comprises 14 residues. J lost 5 bases, V lost 5 bases, and 5 bases had no gene match. The DNA for the CDR3 is TGTGCCAGCAGCACCGGGACAGGGGTGGAGACCCAGTACTTC. It yields the protein CASSTGTGVETQYF.

V usage is TRBV15 and J usage is TRBJ1-2; 10 nucleotides match TRBD1. The V gene end was trimmed by 0 bases and the J gene end by 8 bases; junction bases not matched to a gene: 9. CDR3 size: 16 residues. Germline V gene sequence: CDR1 LNHNV, CDR2 YYDKDF (reference sequence). The CDR3 DNA is TGTGCCACCAGCAGAGACCCCGCGACAGGGGGCCAGGGCTACACCTTC. This codes for CATSRDPATGGQGYTF. The entire variable domain, with the rest obtained from reference TRBV15 and TRBJ1-2, is as follows: DAMVIQNPRYQVTQFGKPVTLSCSQTLNHNVMYWYQQKSSQAPKLLFHYYDKDFNNEADTPDNFQSRRPNTSFCFLDIRSPGLGDTAMYLCATSRDPATGGQGYTFGSGTRLTVV.

This rearrangement joins TRBV20-1 to TRBJ2-7, with D uncertain. The CDR3 is 11 residues long. Per the germline V gene, CDR1 is DFQATT and CDR2 is SNEGSKA (reference sequence). The V gene lost 2 bases and the J gene lost 12 bases, with 14 bases spanning the gap. The CDR3 protein is CSARLETNGYF. CDR3 nucleotides: TGCAGTGCTAGATTGGAGACGAATGGGTACTTC.

This clonotype was seen a few times. The chain has TRBV6-2 or TRBV6-3 and TRBJ2-3; the D is unclear. V shed 0 bases and J shed 3 bases, with 13 bases lying between them. Germline V gene lookup returns CDR1 MNHEY and CDR2 SVGEGT. There are 16 residues in the CDR3. The CDR3, as DNA: TGTGCCAGCAGTTACTCGCAGGTCGGGTTAACAGATACGCAGTATTTT. Translated, it gives CASSYSQVGLTDTQYF.

This clonotype has more than one count but fewer than ten. The chain combines TRBV15 with TRBJ1-4, with D hard to call. The germline V and J ends were trimmed by 4 bases and 8 bases, with 17 bases remaining between them. The CDR3 sequence is 15 residues long. CDR1 is LNHNV, CDR2 YYDKDF, per germline (reference sequence). CDR3 sequence (DNA): TGTGCCACCAGCAATCGAGGTTTGCCTGACGAAAAACTGTTTTTT. Translated, it gives CATSNRGLPDEKLFF.

This clonotype was detected a few times. The chain is built from TRBV12-3 or TRBV12-4 and TRBJ1-3; D is unclear. The CDR3 runs 13 residues. The V gene lost 7 bases and the J gene lost 4 bases, with 11 bases spanning the gap. The CDR3 region is CASNEGPGNTIYF. The DNA for the CDR3 is TGTGCCAGCAACGAGGGCCCCGGAAACACCATATATTTT.

V is TRBV29-1 and J is TRBJ1-1; D remains ambiguous. The germline CDR1 and CDR2 sequences are SQVTM and ANQGSEA. The CDR3 is 13 residues long. V lost 4 bases and J lost 1, with 10 bases in between. This CDR3 is CSVGAATNTEAFF. In DNA form, the CDR3 reads TGCAGCGTTGGGGCAGCCACGAACACTGAAGCTTTCTTT.

This clonotype has only a few counts. The rearrangement links TRBV28 to TRBJ1-2; D is possibly TRBD1 (5 bases). The V end was cut by 3 bases, the J end by 2 bases, with 10 bases between. The CDR3 is made up of 14 amino acids. The germline gives CDR1 MDHEN, CDR2 SYDVKM. CDR3 nucleotide sequence: TGTGCCAGCAGTTTCCAGGGACGAAACTATGGCTACACCTTC. It specifies CASSFQGRNYGYTF.